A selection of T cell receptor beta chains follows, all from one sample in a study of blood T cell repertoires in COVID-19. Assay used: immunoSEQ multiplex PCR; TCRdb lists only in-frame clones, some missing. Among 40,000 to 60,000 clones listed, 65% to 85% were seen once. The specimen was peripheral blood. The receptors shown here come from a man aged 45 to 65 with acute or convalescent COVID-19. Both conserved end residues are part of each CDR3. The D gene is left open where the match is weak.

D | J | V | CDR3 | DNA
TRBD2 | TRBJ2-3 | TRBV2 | CASRGPGGSTDTQYF | TGTGCCAGCAGGGGCCCCGGGGGGTCCACAGATACGCAGTATTTT
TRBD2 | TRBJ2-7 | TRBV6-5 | CASSYSRQAGRYEQYF | TGTGCCAGCAGTTACTCGAGGCAAGCGGGACGGTACGAGCAGTACTTC
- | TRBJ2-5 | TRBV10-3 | CAISPNIEGETQYF | TGTGCCATCAGTCCAAACATAGAGGGAGAGACCCAGTACTTC
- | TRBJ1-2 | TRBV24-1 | CATSDSGGPTHYGYTF | TGTGCCACCAGTGATTCGGGGGGCCCTACCCACTATGGCTACACCTTC
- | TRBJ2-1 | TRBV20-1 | CSASYGTYNEQFF | TGCAGTGCTAGTTACGGGACATACAATGAGCAGTTCTTC
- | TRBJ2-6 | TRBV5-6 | CASSLATGTNVLTF | TGTGCCAGCAGCCTGGCTACGGGAACAAACGTCCTGACTTTC
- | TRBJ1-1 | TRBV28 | CASSRPERGEAFF | TGTGCCAGCAGTCGACCAGAAAGGGGTGAAGCTTTCTTT
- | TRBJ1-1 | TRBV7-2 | CASSFRGYNTEAFF | TGTGCCAGCAGCTTCCGGGGATATAACACTGAAGCTTTCTTT
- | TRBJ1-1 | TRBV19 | CASSPRAMNTEAFF | TGTGCCAGTAGTCCCAGGGCCATGAACACTGAAGCTTTCTTT
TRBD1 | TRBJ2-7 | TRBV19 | CASSPLSDRGLGEQYF | TGTGCCAGTAGTCCCCTCTCGGACAGGGGGTTGGGCGAGCAGTACTTC
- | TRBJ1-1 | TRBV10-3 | CAISGRFEAFF | TGTGCCATCAGTGGGAGATTCGAAGCTTTCTTT
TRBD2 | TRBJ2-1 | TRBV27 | CASSFDPAGEGDEQFF | TGTGCCAGCAGTTTTGACCCAGCGGGAGAGGGAGATGAGCAGTTCTTC
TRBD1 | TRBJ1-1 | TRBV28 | CASRGQGGTEAFF | TGTGCCAGCAGAGGCCAGGGGGGCACTGAAGCTTTCTTT
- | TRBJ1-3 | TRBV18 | CASSPMDRGNTIYF | TGTGCCAGCTCACCCATGGACAGAGGAAACACCATATATTTT
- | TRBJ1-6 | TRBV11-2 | CASSPTGGASNSPLHF | TGTGCCAGCAGCCCGACGGGGGGGGCGTCCAATTCACCCCTCCACTTT
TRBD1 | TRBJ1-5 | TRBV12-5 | CASGLDRGWPQHF | TGTGCTAGTGGTTTAGACAGGGGTTGGCCCCAGCATTTT